Below are 22 T cell receptor beta chains sequenced from a single sample in a study of blood T cells in healthy people across ages. A J-beta primer mix and a sample-barcoded 5' primer were used in a second PCR of about 7 to 11 cycles. TCRdb called the 5' RACE reads again in MiXCR, with one record for every CDR3 protein. The sample contains nearly 1 million distinct CDR3 sequences, 51% of which appear only once. Material: blood. Every receptor here comes from a woman in her fifties or sixties in good health.

The chain links TRBV29-1 to TRBJ2-1; TRBD1 aligns across 10 bases. The CDR3 covers 14 residues. V lost 7 bases, J lost 3 bases, and 6 bases stayed unmatched. Germline CDR1 and CDR2: SQVTM and ANQGSEA. The CDR3, as DNA: TGCAGCGCATCGACAGGGGGCAACTACAATGAGCAGTTCTTC. Translating gives CSASTGGNYNEQFF.

In the case of this clonotype: This may be a read error, as it is one base from a much larger clone. V gene TRBV7-2 combines with J gene TRBJ2-5; unclear D gene. The CDR3 loop spans 14 amino acids. Germline CDR1 reads SGHTA; CDR2 reads FQGNSA. With 5 bases removed from V and 1 base from J, the gap between germline ends came to 11 bases. The CDR3 loop reads CASSRAATQETQYF. The CDR3 DNA reads TGTGCCAGCAGCCGGGCAGCTACCCAAGAGACCCAGTACTTC.

The chain uses TRBV5-1 and TRBJ2-1; 8 positions match TRBD2. The CDR3 is 16 amino acids. The V segment lost 4 bases and the J segment 8 bases; nucleotides outside the gene matches: 14. CDR1 is SGHRS and CDR2 is YFSETQ in the germline V gene. Here the CDR3 reads CASSKVSSGRMDEQFF. The DNA of the CDR3 is TGCGCCAGCAGCAAGGTGTCCAGCGGGAGAATGGATGAGCAGTTCTTC. Full variable domain (missing parts from reference TRBV5-1 and TRBJ2-1): KAGVTQTPRYLIKTRGQQVTLSCSPISGHRSVSWYQQTPGQGLQFLFEYFSETQRNKGNFPGRFSGRQFSNSRSEMNVSTLELGDSALYLCASSKVSSGRMDEQFFGPGTRLTVL.

The chain has TRBV12-3 or TRBV12-4 and TRBJ2-4; D is perhaps TRBD1 (7 bases). This CDR3 comprises 18 residues. Trimming removed 0 bases at V and 0 bases at J, with 15 bases between. The chain's CDR3 is CASSLARQGLLAKNIQYF. CDR3 bases: TGTGCCAGCAGTTTAGCCCGACAGGGACTGCTAGCCAAAAACATTCAGTACTTC.

This clonotype turned up a few times. The rearrangement links TRBV6-2 or TRBV6-3 to TRBJ2-7; D unclear. V was shortened by 7 bases and J by 5 bases, with 9 bases between the two germline ends. CDR3 size: 11 residues. Germline lookup yields CDR1 MNHEY and CDR2 SVGEGT. The CDR3 is CASTRRDEQYF. DNA for the CDR3: TGTGCCAGCACAAGACGGGACGAGCAGTACTTC.

This chain connects TRBV28 to TRBJ1-1; weak D call: TRBD1 (5 bases). V shed 3 bases and J shed 5 bases, with 22 bases lying between them. From germline, CDR1 is MDHEN and CDR2 SYDVKM. CDR3 size: 17 residues. The CDR3 DNA is TGTGCCAGCAGTTTCGTGGGGTTAGGGGCAGGGAGGACTGAAGCTTTCTTT. Amino acids: CASSFVGLGAGRTEAFF.

The chain is built from TRBV10-3 and TRBJ2-3, with TRBD2 matching 13 bases. V shed 4 bases, J shed 3 bases, and the junction held 7 bases outside the gene matches. Germline values: CDR1 ENHRY, CDR2 SYGVKD. The CDR3 has 17 amino acids. The CDR3 bases are TGTGCCATCAGTGGGGGACTAGCGGGACTTTCGACAGATACGCAGTATTTT. Amino acid sequence: CAISGGLAGLSTDTQYF.

V and J are TRBV7-9 and TRBJ1-1; D might be TRBD1 (6 bases). V lost 0 bases and J 3 bases, leaving 23 bases between the germline ends. Per the germline V gene, CDR1 is SEHNR and CDR2 is FQNEAQ (reference sequence). The CDR3 totals 19 residues. DNA for the CDR3: TGTGCCAGCAGCTTAGCGACAACCGGGGGGGGCTGGGGCGACACTGAAGCTTTCTTT. The encoded protein is CASSLATTGGGWGDTEAFF.

This clonotype was observed a handful of times. The chain is built from TRBV29-1 and TRBJ2-3; no definite D call. Trimming pared 7 bases from V and 0 bases from J, leaving 5 bases between. Germline lookup yields CDR1 SQVTM and CDR2 ANQGSEA. There are 11 residues in the CDR3. The CDR3 DNA reads TGCAGCGCAGACAGCACAGATACGCAGTATTTT. Translation gives CSADSTDTQYF.

This clonotype has just a few counts. The J gene is TRBJ2-1, the V gene TRBV25-1; D uncertain. Germline V gene lookup returns CDR1 MGHDK and CDR2 SYGVNS. V shed 6 bases and J shed 6 bases, with 18 bases lying between them. The CDR3 totals 15 residues. DNA for the CDR3: TGTGCCAGCAGCCCGACGGGCCCCGGGCGCAATGAGCAGTTCTTC. Encoded protein: CASSPTGPGRNEQFF.

The gene calls are TRBV3-1 and TRBJ2-1; D call uncertain. Germline-derived CDR1 and CDR2 are LGHDT and YNNKEL (reference sequence). CDR3 length: 14 residues. V was pared by 0 bases and J by 4 bases, with 7 bases between. The CDR3 loop reads CASSQEAEYNEQFF. DNA of the CDR3: TGTGCCAGCAGCCAAGAGGCGGAATACAATGAGCAGTTCTTC.

This clonotype was counted between two and nine times. The chain employs TRBV6-2 or TRBV6-3 and TRBJ2-4; D call uncertain. The CDR3 runs to 14 residues. Germline CDR1 is MNHEY and CDR2 is SVGEGT. Trimming took 6 bases from V and 2 from J, leaving 11 bases between them. The chain's CDR3 is CASRQRPTKNIQYF. The CDR3 coding sequence is TGTGCCAGCAGGCAAAGACCGACCAAAAACATTCAGTACTTC.

This clonotype was observed a few times. The rearrangement links TRBV20-1 to TRBJ1-2, with 7 bases identical to TRBD1. The CDR3 sequence is 15 residues long. Germline trimming cut 3 bases from V and 8 bases from J; bases unmatched to any gene: 15. CDR1 DFQATT and CDR2 SNEGSKA come from the germline V gene (reference sequence). The CDR3 bases are TGCAGTGCTAGGCCCCCGAGACAGGGAGATTGGGGCTACACCTTC. Translated, it gives CSARPPRQGDWGYTF.

This clonotype came up a few times. The rearrangement uses TRBV6-6 and TRBJ2-5, with a weak D call TRBD1 (5 bases). The V end lost 4 bases, the J end lost 1 base, and 13 bases lay between the germline ends. CDR3 length: 15 residues. Germline lookup yields CDR1 MNHNY and CDR2 SVGAGI (reference sequence). CDR3 coding DNA: TGTGCCAGCAGTTTGCCCCCAGGGCCCCAAGAGACCCAGTACTTC. It translates to CASSLPPGPQETQYF.

The genes are TRBV9 and TRBJ2-3; 10 bases are shared with TRBD1. The germline V gene encodes CDR1 SGDLS and CDR2 YYNGEE. V lost 7 bases, J lost 1 base, and 12 bases stayed unmatched. This CDR3 region has 17 residues. The CDR3 here is CASCGGTGEIGTDTQYF. DNA of the CDR3: TGTGCCAGCTGCGGGGGGACAGGGGAAATTGGCACAGATACGCAGTATTTT.

The chain recombines TRBV7-9 with TRBJ2-1; D ambiguous. Germline V gives CDR1 SEHNR, CDR2 FQNEAQ (reference sequence). The CDR3 totals 16 residues. Trimming shortened V by 2 bases and J by 0 bases, and 11 bases separated the two germline ends. The CDR3 region has the DNA TGTGCCAGCAGCTTACTCCCCGAAAGCTCCTACAATGAGCAGTTCTTC. Translated: CASSLLPESSYNEQFF.

J is TRBJ2-7 and V is TRBV4-1; maybe TRBD1 (5 bases). V lost 1 base and J lost 6, with 10 bases in between. The CDR3 has 13 residues. The V gene's germline CDR1 is MGHRA and CDR2 YSYEKL. Here the CDR3 DNA reads TGCGCCAGCAGCCAAGTCCAGGGTCGCGAGCAGTACTTC. Translation: CASSQVQGREQYF.

The genes are TRBV28 and TRBJ1-1; D not resolved. The CDR3 extends over 14 amino acids. Germline-derived CDR1 and CDR2 are MDHEN and SYDVKM. The ends were cut back, 3 bases at V and 8 bases at J, with 16 bases in the middle. CDR3 in amino acids: CASSFSSPRREAFF. DNA of the CDR3: TGTGCCAGCAGTTTTTCCTCCCCGCGTAGAGAAGCTTTCTTT.

The chain uses TRBV2 and TRBJ2-7, with D perhaps TRBD2 (6 bases). The CDR3 runs 14 residues. CDR1 and CDR2 from the germline V gene are SNHLY and FYNNEI. Trimming pared 8 bases from V and 3 bases from J, leaving 17 bases between. CDR3 in amino acids: CASQPAGMFYEQYF. The DNA of the CDR3 is TGTGCCAGCCAACCGGCGGGAATGTTCTACGAGCAGTACTTC.

This clonotype occurred a few times. This chain connects TRBV7-2 to TRBJ2-1, with 9 nucleotides matching TRBD2. There are 15 residues in the CDR3. The V and J ends lost 2 bases and 4 bases, in that order; junction bases with no gene match: 3. CDR1 and CDR2 from the germline V gene are SGHTA and FQGNSA. CDR3 in DNA: TGTGCCAGCAGCTTACTAGCGGGGCTATACAATGAGCAGTTCTTC. Protein product: CASSLLAGLYNEQFF.

This chain connects TRBV20-1 to TRBJ2-2; 7 positions agree with TRBD2. From germline, CDR1 is DFQATT and CDR2 SNEGSKA (reference sequence). This CDR3 has 16 amino acids. After removal of 0 bases from V and 4 bases from J, the junction contained 8 bases not matched to a gene. CDR3 sequence (DNA): TGCAGTGCTAGAGATCTACGCGGGAGAGCCACCGGGGAGCTGTTTTTT. This codes for CSARDLRGRATGELFF.

The chain links TRBV7-9 to TRBJ2-5; weak D call: TRBD2 (6 bases). CDR1 and CDR2 from the germline V gene are SEHNR and FQNEAQ (reference sequence). V gave up 3 bases and J gave up 2 bases, with 13 bases separating them. There are 15 residues in the CDR3. In nucleotides, the CDR3 is TGTGCCAGCAGCTTGTCGGGAGAATTTCAAGAGACCCAGTACTTC. Its protein is CASSLSGEFQETQYF.